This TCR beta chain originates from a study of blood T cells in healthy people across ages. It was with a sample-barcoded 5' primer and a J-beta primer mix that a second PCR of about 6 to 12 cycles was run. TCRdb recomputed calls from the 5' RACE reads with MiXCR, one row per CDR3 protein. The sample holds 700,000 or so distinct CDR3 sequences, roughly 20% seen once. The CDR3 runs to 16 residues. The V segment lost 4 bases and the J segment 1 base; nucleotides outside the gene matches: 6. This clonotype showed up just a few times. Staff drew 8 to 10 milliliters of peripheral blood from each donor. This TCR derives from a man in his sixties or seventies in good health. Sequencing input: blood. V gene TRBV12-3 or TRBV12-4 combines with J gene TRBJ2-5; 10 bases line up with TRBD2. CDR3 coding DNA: TGTGCCAGCAGTTCCTGGACTAGCGGCACCCAAGAGACCCAGTACTTC. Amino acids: CASSSWTSGTQETQYF.